This T cell receptor (beta chain) derives from a study of blood T cell repertoires in COVID-19 (TCRdb year 2020). In the study overall: The collaborator samples originated in the United States, Italy and Spain and spanned the acute and convalescent phases of COVID-19. The prospective study material was composed of cDNA or gDNA derived from T cells, B-cell-depleted T cells, or PBMCs. The dataset comprised deeply sampled blood TCRbeta repertoires from subjects exposed to, actively infected with, or recovered from COVID-19. The repertoires were made available in a free public database intended to serve as a resource for research on the immune response to SARS-CoV-2. Samples were obtained from the ongoing ImmuneRACE study (first 160 participants) and from over 1,000 subjects provided by 6 global collaborators. The sample metadata nearly always contained a de-identified subject ID, COVID-19 status, age in years and sex. Where available, HLA class I and class II types were obtained from metadata supplied by the sample provider rather than from assay-based typing.

The germline V gene yields MNHEY for CDR1 and SVGEGT for CDR2. The CDR3 numbers 14 residues from cysteine through phenylalanine. Only CDR3 DNA remains: 42 bases, in frame from the first base. Trimming takes 6 bases from V and 5 bases from J, and the germline ends sit 16 bases apart. Whole blood was collected in K2EDTA tubes by collaborating institutions according to the institutions' own protocols. For TCRbeta analysis, collaborators shipped samples in one of three forms: frozen whole blood, isolated PBMCs, or DNA extracted from either of those sample types. A remark on this clone: Its recognized antigen is unknown. The record has no base qualities; no much larger clone is one base away.

Findings and caveats that apply to the study as a whole: The amount of clinical and demographic metadata varied by source and participant and was provided uncurated.

The immunoSEQ Assay, a bias-controlled multiplex PCR, was used to amplify TCRbeta CDR3 regions from genomic DNA. The original pipeline was this. The number of nucleated cells in each sample was estimated from the amplification of reference gene primers within the assay. Sequence reads were collapsed and filtered to measure the absolute abundance of every unique TCRbeta CDR3 rearrangement. For each sample, productive Simpson clonality was calculated by taking the square root of Simpson's diversity index across productive rearrangements. TCRdb re-hosts the immuneACCESS table, in-frame sequences only. Its copies lack some clones; in the studies checked, an unresolved V gene accounts for under half of them, and the cause for the rest is not known. V, J and clone size reflect that table, while D and trimming were determined from the DNA. Across this sample there are around 81,000 clones, with 88% seen only once. The top ten clonotypes cover about 7.3% of the sample.

The rearranged chain carries TRBV6-2 or TRBV6-3 and TRBJ1-1; a tentative D call is TRBD1 (5 bases match). Sequences were obtained from peripheral blood. This TCR came from a man in his sixties or seventies with acute or convalescent COVID-19. CDR3 loop: CASSSLRGGTEAFF. Here is the DNA: TGTGCCAGCAGCTCACTCCGGGGGGGGACTGAAGCTTTCTTT.